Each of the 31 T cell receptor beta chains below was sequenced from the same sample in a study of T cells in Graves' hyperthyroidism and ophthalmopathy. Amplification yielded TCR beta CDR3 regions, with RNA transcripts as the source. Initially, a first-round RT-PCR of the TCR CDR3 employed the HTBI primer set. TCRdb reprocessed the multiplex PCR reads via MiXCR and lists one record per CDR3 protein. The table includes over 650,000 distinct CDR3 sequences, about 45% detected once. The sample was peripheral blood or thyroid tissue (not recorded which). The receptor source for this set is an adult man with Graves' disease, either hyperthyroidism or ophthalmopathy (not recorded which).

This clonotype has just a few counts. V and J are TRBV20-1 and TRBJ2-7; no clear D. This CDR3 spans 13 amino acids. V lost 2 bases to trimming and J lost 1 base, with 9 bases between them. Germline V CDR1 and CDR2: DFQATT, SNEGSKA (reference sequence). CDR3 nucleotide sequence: TGCAGTGCTAGATCTCCACCTTCCTACGAGCAGTACTTC. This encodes CSARSPPSYEQYF.

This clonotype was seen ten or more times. In nucleotides, the CDR3 is TGTGCCAGCAGCGACGTTAACTATGGCTACACCTTC. Its translation is CASSDVNYGYTF. J is TRBJ1-2 and V is TRBV7-6; D ambiguous. V gave up 5 bases and J gave up 1 base, with 5 bases separating them. The CDR3 runs 12 residues. Germline V gives CDR1 SGHVS, CDR2 FNYEAQ.

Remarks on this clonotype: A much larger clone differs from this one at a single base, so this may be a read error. For the CDR3, the DNA is TGCAGCGTTGATTTGGGGGCTTTGTTTTTT. Protein product: CSVDLGALFF. The chain employs TRBV29-1 and TRBJ1-4; D is possibly TRBD1 (6 bases). Trimming took 3 bases from V and 15 from J, leaving 11 bases between them. Germline loops: CDR1 SQVTM, CDR2 ANQGSEA. The CDR3 spans 10 residues. The variable domain in full, completed from reference TRBV29-1 and TRBJ1-4, reads SAVISQKPSRDICQRGTSLTIQCQVDSQVTMMFWYRQQPGQSLTLIATANQGSEATYESGFVIDKFPISRPNLTFSTLTVSNMSPEDSSIYLCSVDLGALFFGSGTQLSVL.

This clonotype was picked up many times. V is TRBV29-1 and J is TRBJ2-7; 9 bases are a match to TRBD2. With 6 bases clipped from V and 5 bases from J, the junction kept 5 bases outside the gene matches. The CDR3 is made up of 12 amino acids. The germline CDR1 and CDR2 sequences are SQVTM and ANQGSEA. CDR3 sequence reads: CSVVAGVHEQYF. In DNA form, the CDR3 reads TGCAGCGTCGTAGCGGGAGTCCACGAGCAGTACTTC.

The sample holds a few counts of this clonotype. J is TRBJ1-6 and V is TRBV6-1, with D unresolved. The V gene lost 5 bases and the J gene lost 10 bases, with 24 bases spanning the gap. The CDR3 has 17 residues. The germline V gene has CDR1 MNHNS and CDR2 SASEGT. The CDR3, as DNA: TGTGCCAGCAGTTACGGGATAGGAGGGAATGTTCGGTCACCCCTCCACTTT. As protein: CASSYGIGGNVRSPLHF.

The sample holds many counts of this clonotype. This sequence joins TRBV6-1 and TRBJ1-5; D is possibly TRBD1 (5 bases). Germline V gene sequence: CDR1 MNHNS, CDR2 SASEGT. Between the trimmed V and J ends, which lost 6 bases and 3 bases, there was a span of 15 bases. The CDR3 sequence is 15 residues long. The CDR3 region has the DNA TGTGCCAGCAGGGGCACTGGACAACTCAATCAGCCCCAGCATTTT. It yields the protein CASRGTGQLNQPQHF.

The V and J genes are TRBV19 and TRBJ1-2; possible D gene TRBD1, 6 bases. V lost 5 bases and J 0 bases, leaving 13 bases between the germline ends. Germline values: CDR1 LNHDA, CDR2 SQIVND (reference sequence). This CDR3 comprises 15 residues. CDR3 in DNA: TGTGCCAGTAGTCCCGGGGGCAGACCTAACTATGGCTACACCTTC. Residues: CASSPGGRPNYGYTF.

The CDR3 spells CASSQMTGRGYEQYF. The CDR3 nucleotides read TGCGCCAGCAGCCAGATGACAGGGAGAGGCTACGAGCAGTACTTC. The chain joins TRBV4-1 to TRBJ2-7; TRBD1 matches at 7 bases. The trim removed 3 bases at V and 3 bases at J, leaving 8 bases unmatched. The CDR3 consists of 15 residues. Germline CDR1 and CDR2: MGHRA and YSYEKL.

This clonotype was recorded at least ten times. CDR3 sequence reads: CASRTGTANEKLFF. Here the CDR3 DNA reads TGCGCCAGCAGGACCGGGACAGCGAATGAAAAACTGTTTTTT. The rearrangement joins TRBV10-2 to TRBJ1-4; 7 positions agree with TRBD1. Germline V gene sequence: CDR1 WSHSY, CDR2 SAAADI. This CDR3 is 14 amino acids long. Unmatched junction bases numbered 6, after V lost 6 bases and J lost 5 bases.

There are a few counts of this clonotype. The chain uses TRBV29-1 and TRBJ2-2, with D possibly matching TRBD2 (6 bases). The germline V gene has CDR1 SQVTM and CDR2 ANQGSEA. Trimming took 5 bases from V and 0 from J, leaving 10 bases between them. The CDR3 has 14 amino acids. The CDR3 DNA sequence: TGCAGCGTTACCCGGGAGACGAACACCGGGGAGCTGTTTTTT. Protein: CSVTRETNTGELFF.

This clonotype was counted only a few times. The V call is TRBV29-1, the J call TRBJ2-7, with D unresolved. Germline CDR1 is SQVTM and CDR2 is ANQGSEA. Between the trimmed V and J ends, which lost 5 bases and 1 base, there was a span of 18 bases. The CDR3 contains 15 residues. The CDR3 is CSVSLLADPSYEQYF. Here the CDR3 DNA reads TGCAGCGTTTCGTTATTGGCAGACCCTTCCTACGAGCAGTACTTC.

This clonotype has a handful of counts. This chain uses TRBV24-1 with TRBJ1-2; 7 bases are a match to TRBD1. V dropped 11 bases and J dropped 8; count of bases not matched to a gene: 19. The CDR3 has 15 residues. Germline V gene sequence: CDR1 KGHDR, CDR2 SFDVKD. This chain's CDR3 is CASTLRQGAPEGYTF. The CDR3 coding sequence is TGTGCCAGCACCTTACGACAGGGCGCTCCGGAGGGCTACACCTTC.

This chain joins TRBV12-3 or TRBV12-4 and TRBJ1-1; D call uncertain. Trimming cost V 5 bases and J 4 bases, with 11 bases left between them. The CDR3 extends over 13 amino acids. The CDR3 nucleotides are TGTGCCAGCAGTGGGAGGGCGCGCACTGAAGCTTTCTTT. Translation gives CASSGRARTEAFF.

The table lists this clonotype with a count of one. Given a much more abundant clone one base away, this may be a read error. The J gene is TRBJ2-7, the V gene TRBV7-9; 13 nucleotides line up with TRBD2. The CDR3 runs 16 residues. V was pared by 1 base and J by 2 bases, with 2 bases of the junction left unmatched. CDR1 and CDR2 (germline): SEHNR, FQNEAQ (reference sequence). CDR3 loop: CASSLGTSGSTYEQYF. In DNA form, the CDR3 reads TGTGCCAGCAGCTTAGGGACTAGCGGGAGTACCTACGAGCAGTACTTC.

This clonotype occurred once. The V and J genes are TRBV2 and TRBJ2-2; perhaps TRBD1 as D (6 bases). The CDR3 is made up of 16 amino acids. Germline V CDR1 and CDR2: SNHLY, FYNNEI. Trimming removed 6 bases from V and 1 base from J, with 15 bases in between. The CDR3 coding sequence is TGTGCCAGCAGCCCGTGGACAGCCCTGAACACCGGGGAGCTGTTTTTT. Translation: CASSPWTALNTGELFF.

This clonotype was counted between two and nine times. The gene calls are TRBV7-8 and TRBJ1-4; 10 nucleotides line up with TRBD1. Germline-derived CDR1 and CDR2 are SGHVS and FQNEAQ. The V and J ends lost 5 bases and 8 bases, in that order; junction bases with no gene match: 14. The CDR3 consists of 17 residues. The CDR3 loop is CASSLRDRGGFGEKLFF. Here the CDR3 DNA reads TGTGCCAGCAGCCTCCGGGACAGGGGAGGTTTCGGGGAAAAACTGTTTTTT.

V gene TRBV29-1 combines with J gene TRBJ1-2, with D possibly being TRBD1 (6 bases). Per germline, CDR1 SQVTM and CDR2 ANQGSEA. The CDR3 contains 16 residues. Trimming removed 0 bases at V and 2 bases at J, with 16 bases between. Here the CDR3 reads CSVEDRGHDGNYGYTF. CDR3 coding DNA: TGCAGCGTTGAAGATCGGGGACACGATGGGAACTATGGCTACACCTTC.

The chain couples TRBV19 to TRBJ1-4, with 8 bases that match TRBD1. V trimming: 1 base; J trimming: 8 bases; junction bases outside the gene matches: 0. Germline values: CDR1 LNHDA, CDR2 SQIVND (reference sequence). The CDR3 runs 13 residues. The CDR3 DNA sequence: TGTGCCAGTAGTATAGGGACAGGGGAAAAACTGTTTTTT. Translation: CASSIGTGEKLFF.

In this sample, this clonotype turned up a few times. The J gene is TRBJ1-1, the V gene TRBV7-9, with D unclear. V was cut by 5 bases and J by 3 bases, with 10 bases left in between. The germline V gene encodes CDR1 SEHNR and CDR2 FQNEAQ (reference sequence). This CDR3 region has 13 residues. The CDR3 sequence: CASSAFRDTEAFF. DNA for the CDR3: TGTGCCAGCAGCGCGTTTCGGGACACTGAAGCTTTCTTT.

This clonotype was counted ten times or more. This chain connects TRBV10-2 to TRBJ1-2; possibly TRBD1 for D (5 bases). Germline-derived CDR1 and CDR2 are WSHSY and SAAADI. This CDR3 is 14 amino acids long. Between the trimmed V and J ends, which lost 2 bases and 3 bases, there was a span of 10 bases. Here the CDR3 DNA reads TGCGCCAGCAGTGAGACCAGGGCGTACTATGGCTACACCTTC. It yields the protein CASSETRAYYGYTF.

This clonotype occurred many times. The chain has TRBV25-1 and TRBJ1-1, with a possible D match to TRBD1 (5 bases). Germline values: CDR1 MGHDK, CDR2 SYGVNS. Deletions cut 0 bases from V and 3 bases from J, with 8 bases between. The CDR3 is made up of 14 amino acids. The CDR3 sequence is CASSEYGGDTEAFF. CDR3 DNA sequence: TGTGCCAGCAGTGAATACGGAGGGGACACTGAAGCTTTCTTT.

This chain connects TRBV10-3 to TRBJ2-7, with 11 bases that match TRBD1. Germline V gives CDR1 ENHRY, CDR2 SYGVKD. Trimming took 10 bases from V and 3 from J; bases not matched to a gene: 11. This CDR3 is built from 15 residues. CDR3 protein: CASTPAGTGGYEQYF. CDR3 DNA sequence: TGTGCCAGCACTCCGGCCGGGACAGGGGGCTACGAGCAGTACTTC.

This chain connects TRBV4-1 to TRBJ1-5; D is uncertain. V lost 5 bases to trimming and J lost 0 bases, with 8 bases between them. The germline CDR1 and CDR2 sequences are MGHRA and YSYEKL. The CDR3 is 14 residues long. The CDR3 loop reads CASSSLYSNQPQHF. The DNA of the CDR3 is TGCGCCAGCAGCTCGCTATATAGCAATCAGCCCCAGCATTTT.

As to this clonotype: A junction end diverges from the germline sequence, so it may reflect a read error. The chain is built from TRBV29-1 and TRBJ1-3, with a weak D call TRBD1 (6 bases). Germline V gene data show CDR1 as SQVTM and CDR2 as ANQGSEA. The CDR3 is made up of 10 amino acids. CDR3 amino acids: CSVGRQAVNF. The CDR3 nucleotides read TGCAGCGTTGGGAGACAGGCAGTAAATTTT.

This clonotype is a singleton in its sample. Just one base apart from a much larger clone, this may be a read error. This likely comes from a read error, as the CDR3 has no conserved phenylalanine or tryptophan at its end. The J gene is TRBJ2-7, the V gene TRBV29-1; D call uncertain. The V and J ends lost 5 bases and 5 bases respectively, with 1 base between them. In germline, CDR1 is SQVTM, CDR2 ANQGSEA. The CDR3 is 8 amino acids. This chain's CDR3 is CSVNEQYL. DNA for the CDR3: TGCAGCGTTAACGAGCAGTACCTC.

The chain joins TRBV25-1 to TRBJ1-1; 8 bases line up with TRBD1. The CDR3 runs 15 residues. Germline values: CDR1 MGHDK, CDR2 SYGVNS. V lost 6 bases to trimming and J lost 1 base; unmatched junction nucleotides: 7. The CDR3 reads CASSARGTGNTEAFF. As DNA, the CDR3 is TGTGCCAGCAGCGCCCGGGGGACAGGGAACACTGAAGCTTTCTTT.

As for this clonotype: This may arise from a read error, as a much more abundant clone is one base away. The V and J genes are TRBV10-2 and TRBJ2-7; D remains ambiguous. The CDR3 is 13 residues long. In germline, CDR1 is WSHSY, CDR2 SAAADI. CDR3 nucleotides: TGCGCCAGCAGTGATGACGCCACCTACGAGCAGCACTTC. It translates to CASSDDATYEQHF.

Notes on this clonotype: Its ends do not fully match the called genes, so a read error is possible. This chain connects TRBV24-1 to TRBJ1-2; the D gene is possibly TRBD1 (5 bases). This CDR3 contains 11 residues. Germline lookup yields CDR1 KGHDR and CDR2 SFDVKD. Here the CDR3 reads CATVSGYGYIF. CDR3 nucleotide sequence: TGTGCCACCGTTTCAGGGTATGGCTACATCTTC.

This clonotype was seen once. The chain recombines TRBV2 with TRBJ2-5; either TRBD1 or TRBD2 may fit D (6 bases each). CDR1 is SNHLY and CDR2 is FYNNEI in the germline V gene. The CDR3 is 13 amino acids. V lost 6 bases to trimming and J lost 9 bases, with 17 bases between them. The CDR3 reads CASRRDTNQPQYF. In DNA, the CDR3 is TGTGCCAGCAGGCGGGACACTAATCAGCCCCAGTACTTC.

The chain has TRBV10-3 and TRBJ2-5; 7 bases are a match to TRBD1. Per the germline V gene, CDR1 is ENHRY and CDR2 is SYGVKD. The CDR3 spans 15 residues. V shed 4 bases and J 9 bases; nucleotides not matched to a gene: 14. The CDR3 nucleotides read TGTGCCATCAGTGGTTTCGAGGGGGCAGGTCAGCCCCAGTACTTC. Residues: CAISGFEGAGQPQYF.

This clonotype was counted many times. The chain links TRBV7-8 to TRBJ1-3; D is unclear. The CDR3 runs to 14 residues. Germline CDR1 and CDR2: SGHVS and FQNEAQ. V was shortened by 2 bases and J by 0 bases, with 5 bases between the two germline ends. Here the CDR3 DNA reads TGTGCCAGCAGCTTACAGGACTCTGGAAACACCATATATTTT. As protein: CASSLQDSGNTIYF.